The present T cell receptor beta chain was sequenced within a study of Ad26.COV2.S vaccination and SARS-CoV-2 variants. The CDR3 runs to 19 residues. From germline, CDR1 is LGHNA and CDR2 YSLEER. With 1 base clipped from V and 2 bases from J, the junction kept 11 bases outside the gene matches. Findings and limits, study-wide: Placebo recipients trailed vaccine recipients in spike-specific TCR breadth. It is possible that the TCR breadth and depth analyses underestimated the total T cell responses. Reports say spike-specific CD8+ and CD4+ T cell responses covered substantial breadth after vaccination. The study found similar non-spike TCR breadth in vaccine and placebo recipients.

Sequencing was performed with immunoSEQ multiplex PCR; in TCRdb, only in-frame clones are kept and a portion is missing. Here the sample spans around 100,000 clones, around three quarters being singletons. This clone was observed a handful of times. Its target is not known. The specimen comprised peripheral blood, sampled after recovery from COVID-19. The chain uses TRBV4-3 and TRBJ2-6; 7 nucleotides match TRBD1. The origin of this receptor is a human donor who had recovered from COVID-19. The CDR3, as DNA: TGCGCCAGCAGCCAAGCGGATATCACAGGGGCGACTGGGGCCAACGTCCTGACTTTC. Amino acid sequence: CASSQADITGATGANVLTF.